The 13 T cell receptor beta chains given below trace back to one sample, sequenced in a study of CD8+CD57+ T cells in acquired aplastic anemia. Genomic DNA constituted the template upon which TCR beta VDJ and CDR3 profiling was performed. TCRdb re-called the reads with MiXCR, one entry per CDR3 protein. In the table there are under 350,000 distinct CDR3 sequences, approximately 57% of which are singletons. Previously, flow cytometry had revealed CD8+CD57+ cell expansion in the patients chosen for sequencing. Sequencing was performed on sorted CD4+, CD8+, or CD8+CD57+ T cells (not recorded which) from PBMCs. Every receptor here comes from a human donor with aplastic anemia.

This clonotype was detected a few times. The chain links TRBV10-3 to TRBJ1-6; D possibly corresponds to TRBD1 (6 bases). Germline values: CDR1 ENHRY, CDR2 SYGVKD. This CDR3 has 14 amino acids. V gave up 4 bases and J gave up 6 bases, with 10 bases separating them. CDR3 amino acids: CAISAGQRNSPLHF. The CDR3 DNA sequence: TGTGCCATCAGTGCAGGACAGCGTAATTCACCCCTCCACTTT.

The gene calls are TRBV29-1 and TRBJ2-7, with 7 bases aligning to TRBD1. J lost 5 bases, V lost 5 bases, and 3 bases had no gene match. This CDR3 contains 11 residues. The germline CDR1 and CDR2 sequences are SQVTM and ANQGSEA. The CDR3, as DNA: TGCAGCGTTAGACAGGGCCACGAGCAGTACTTC. Protein: CSVRQGHEQYF.

This clonotype was detected many times. This chain joins TRBV3-1 and TRBJ1-6, with no clear D. This CDR3 has 18 residues. The germline V gene has CDR1 LGHDT and CDR2 YNNKEL (reference sequence). Trimming removed 0 bases at V and 6 bases at J, with 18 bases between. The CDR3 nucleotides are TGTGCCAGCAGCCAAGATAGGTTCGGACGGAGACCTAATTCACCCCTCCACTTT. This translates into CASSQDRFGRRPNSPLHF.

For this clonotype: The conserved phenylalanine or tryptophan normally closing the CDR3 is absent here, so this likely arose from a read error. The chain has TRBV10-3 and TRBJ1-1; unclear D gene. The CDR3 has 14 amino acids. Trimming stripped 1 base from V and 3 bases from J, with 9 bases between. CDR1 is ENHRY and CDR2 is SYGVKD in the germline V gene. As DNA, the CDR3 is TGTGCCATCAGTGAGTTCGAGGTGGACACTGAAGCTTTCTAT. This sequence encodes CAISEFEVDTEAFY.

The J gene is TRBJ1-1, the V gene TRBV14, with D possibly being TRBD1 (6 bases). The CDR3 is made up of 13 amino acids. Germline CDR1 and CDR2: SGHDN and FVKESK. V lost 0 bases, J lost 6 bases, and 8 bases lay in between. DNA for the CDR3: TGTGCCAGCAGCCAAGACTGGACAGCTGAAGCTTTCTTT. Its protein product is CASSQDWTAEAFF.

This clonotype was found once. The rearrangement links TRBV11-2 to TRBJ2-3; D remains ambiguous. The germline gives CDR1 SGHAT, CDR2 FQNNGV. CDR3 size: 14 residues. Deletions cut 6 bases from V and 4 bases from J, with 14 bases between. The CDR3 DNA follows: TGTGCCAGCAGAGACTCGTCTGGCCCAGATACGCAGTATTTT. This translates into CASRDSSGPDTQYF.

This clonotype was seen at least ten times. The chain combines TRBV7-9 with TRBJ1-4, with D tentatively TRBD1 (5 bases). Germline V gives CDR1 SEHNR, CDR2 FQNEAQ (reference sequence). This CDR3 spans 15 amino acids. Trimming removed 2 bases from V and 4 bases from J, with 11 bases in between. CDR3 residues: CASSLWWGDNEKLFF. DNA of the CDR3: TGTGCCAGCAGCTTATGGTGGGGGGATAATGAAAAACTGTTTTTT.

This clonotype was counted a few times. This rearrangement joins TRBV12-3 or TRBV12-4 to TRBJ1-6, with unresolved D. The CDR3 length is 13 residues. V was cut by 6 bases and J by 5 bases, with 8 bases left in between. The DNA of the CDR3 is TGTGCCAGCAGAGACGAGCATAATTCACCCCTCCACTTT. Protein: CASRDEHNSPLHF.

This clonotype showed up just a few times. This sequence joins TRBV7-2 and TRBJ2-7; 10 nucleotides match TRBD1. This CDR3 has 14 amino acids. The germline V gene has CDR1 SGHTA and CDR2 FQGNSA. Trimming removed 6 bases from V and 0 bases from J; junction bases left unmatched: 2. The CDR3 DNA is TGTGCCAGCAGGACAGGGGGCAGCTCCTACGAGCAGTACTTC. The encoded protein is CASRTGGSSYEQYF.

V gene TRBV7-2 combines with J gene TRBJ1-2, with D unresolved. CDR3 size: 14 residues. V was shortened by 1 base and J by 8 bases, with 14 bases between the two germline ends. The germline V gene has CDR1 SGHTA and CDR2 FQGNSA. CDR3 sequence (DNA): TGTGCCAGCAGCTTAGACCCCTTGAGTAAGGGCTACACCTTC. Translating gives CASSLDPLSKGYTF.

Notes on this clonotype: The final CDR3 position lacks the conserved phenylalanine or tryptophan, pointing to a likely read error. The rearrangement uses TRBV7-8 and TRBJ2-7; TRBD2 matches 9 bases. CDR1 and CDR2 (germline): SGHVS, FQNEAQ. The CDR3 has 13 residues. The trim removed 4 bases at V and 3 bases at J, leaving 1 base unmatched. The CDR3 reads CASSSTSGYEQYS. The CDR3 nucleotides are TGTGCCAGCAGCTCGACTAGCGGCTACGAGCAGTACTCC.

This clonotype has a single count. The V call is TRBV7-8, the J call TRBJ2-5; 8 bases fit TRBD1. The germline V gene encodes CDR1 SGHVS and CDR2 FQNEAQ. The CDR3 runs 16 residues. The ends lost 11 bases at V and 5 bases at J; junction bases unmatched: 19. CDR3 region: CAAASSQNRGTETQYF. Written as DNA, the CDR3 is TGTGCCGCCGCCAGCAGCCAAAACAGGGGGACGGAGACCCAGTACTTC.

This clonotype showed up many times. This chain uses TRBV4-1 with TRBJ2-5; D is undetermined. The CDR3 has 13 amino acids. The germline V gene has CDR1 MGHRA and CDR2 YSYEKL. Trimming shortened V by 4 bases and J by 1 base, and 7 bases separated the two germline ends. The DNA for the CDR3 is TGCGCCAGCAGCCTTACAGCCCAAGAGACCCAGTACTTC. It specifies CASSLTAQETQYF.